This T cell receptor (beta chain) came from a study of blood T cell repertoires in COVID-19. Trimming removed 5 bases at V and 3 bases at J, with 13 bases between. In germline, CDR1 is KGHDR, CDR2 SFDVKD. This CDR3 is built from 14 residues. Assay: immunoSEQ multiplex PCR; the TCRdb copy retains only in-frame clones and omits some. In the table there are about 280,000 clones, around 86% of which are singletons. This receptor was taken from a woman aged 25 to 39 who had recovered from COVID-19. The chain joins TRBV24-1 to TRBJ2-7; a possible D gene is TRBD1 (5 bases). Input material: peripheral blood. CDR3 loop: CATSGTQGNYEQYF. As DNA, the CDR3 is TGTGCCACCAGTGGAACCCAGGGTAACTACGAGCAGTACTTC.